This T cell receptor (beta chain) stems from a study of post-analysis software for immune sequencing data. TCR beta cDNA libraries included unique molecular identifiers. MiXCR, applied by TCRdb to the PCR reads, yields one record per CDR3 protein. The table includes around 770,000 distinct CDR3 sequences, 40% to 55% detected once. Points from the study as a whole: The normalized Chao1 diversity of multiple sclerosis patients was significantly lower than that of controls. The authors found that F measure strongly co-clustered same-batch samples.

Regarding this clonotype: Its antigen is unknown.

The receptor's source is a girl aged 5-17 years with multiple sclerosis. Input material: blood.

The DNA for the CDR3 is TGCAGCGTTGAAGATCTTCGCGGACTTCACGGGGAGCTGTTTTTT. Translation: CSVEDLRGLHGELFF. The rearrangement links TRBV29-1 to TRBJ2-2; tentative D call: TRBD2 (5 bases). Between the trimmed V and J ends, which lost 0 bases and 7 bases, there was a span of 15 bases. The CDR3 extends over 15 amino acids. Per the germline V gene, CDR1 is SQVTM and CDR2 is ANQGSEA.